This T cell receptor beta chain stems from a study of blood T cell repertoires in COVID-19. V gave up 2 bases and J gave up 8 bases; unmatched junction bases: 2. Germline V gene data show CDR1 as SGHNT and CDR2 as YYREEE (reference sequence). The CDR3 totals 14 residues. As originally analysed: Amplification of reference gene primers provided the estimated nucleated cell counts. The assay was immunoSEQ multiplex PCR, and TCRdb's table has in-frame clones only and misses some. V and J calls and clone size follow that table, whereas D and trimming were derived from the DNA. The data hold fewer than 75,000 clones, with roughly nine tenths observed a single time.

The clonotype originates from an elderly man with acute or convalescent COVID-19. Material: peripheral blood. The V call is TRBV5-4, the J call TRBJ1-6; 9 bases match TRBD1. The CDR3: CASSLRTGDSPLHF. In DNA form, the CDR3 reads TGTGCCAGCAGCTTAAGGACAGGGGATTCACCCCTCCACTTT.